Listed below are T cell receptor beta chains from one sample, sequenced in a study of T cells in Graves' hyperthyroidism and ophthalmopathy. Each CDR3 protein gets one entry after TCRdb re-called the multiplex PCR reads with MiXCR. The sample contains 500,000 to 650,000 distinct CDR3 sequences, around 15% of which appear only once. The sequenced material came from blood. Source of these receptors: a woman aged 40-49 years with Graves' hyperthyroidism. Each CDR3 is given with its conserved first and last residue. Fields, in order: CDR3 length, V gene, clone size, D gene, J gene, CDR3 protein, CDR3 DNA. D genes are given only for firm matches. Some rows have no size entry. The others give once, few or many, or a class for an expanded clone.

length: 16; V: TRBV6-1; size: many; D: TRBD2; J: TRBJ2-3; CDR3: CASSESSGNPTDTQYF; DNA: TGTGCCAGCAGTGAGTCTAGCGGGAACCCCACAGATACGCAGTATTTT
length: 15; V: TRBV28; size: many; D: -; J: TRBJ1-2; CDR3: CASRPNSPENYGYTF; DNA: TGTGCCAGCAGACCTAACAGCCCTGAAAACTATGGCTACACCTTC
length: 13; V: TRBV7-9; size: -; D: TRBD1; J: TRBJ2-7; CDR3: CASSGDRAHEQYF; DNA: TGTGCCAGCAGCGGAGACAGGGCCCACGAGCAGTACTTC
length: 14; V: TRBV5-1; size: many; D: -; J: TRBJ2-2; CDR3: CASSSGQYTGELFF; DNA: TGCGCCAGCAGCTCTGGACAGTACACCGGGGAGCTGTTTTTT
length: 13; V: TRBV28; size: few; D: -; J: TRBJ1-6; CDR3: CASSSRPFSPLHF; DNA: TGTGCCAGCAGCTCCCGTCCCTTTTCACCCCTCCACTTT
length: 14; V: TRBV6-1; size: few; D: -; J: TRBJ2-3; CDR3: CASEGGMDADTQYF; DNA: TGTGCCAGCGAGGGCGGGATGGATGCAGATACGCAGTATTTT
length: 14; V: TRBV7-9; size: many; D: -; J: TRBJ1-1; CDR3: CASSLAARVDEAFF; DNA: TGTGCCAGCAGCTTAGCTGCAAGGGTGGATGAAGCTTTCTTT
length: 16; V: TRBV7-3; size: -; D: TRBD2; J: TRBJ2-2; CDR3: CASTKTSGTAAGELFF; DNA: TGTGCCAGCACGAAGACTAGCGGGACGGCAGCCGGGGAGCTGTTTTTT
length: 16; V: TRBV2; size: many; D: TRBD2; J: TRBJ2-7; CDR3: CASSGLLAGGPDEQYF; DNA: TGTGCCAGCAGTGGACTCCTAGCGGGAGGGCCGGACGAGCAGTACTTC
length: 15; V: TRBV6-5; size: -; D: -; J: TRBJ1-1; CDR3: CASSYSINSHTEAFF; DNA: TGTGCCAGCAGTTACTCGATAAACAGTCACACTGAAGCTTTCTTT
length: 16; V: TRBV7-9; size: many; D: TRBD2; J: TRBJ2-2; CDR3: CASSPLWRESAGELFF; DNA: TGTGCCAGCAGCCCTCTCTGGCGGGAGTCTGCCGGGGAGCTGTTTTTT
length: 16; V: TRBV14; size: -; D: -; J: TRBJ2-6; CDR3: CASSQLGGSGANVLTF; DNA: TGTGCCAGCAGCCAGCTGGGAGGTTCTGGGGCCAACGTCCTGACTTTC
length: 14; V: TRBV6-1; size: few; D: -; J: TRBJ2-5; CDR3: CASSRGAGQETQYF; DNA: TGTGCCAGCAGCCGAGGTGCGGGACAAGAGACCCAGTACTTC
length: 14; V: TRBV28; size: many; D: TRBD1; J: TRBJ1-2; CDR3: CASTAGQGSYGYTF; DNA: TGTGCCAGCACCGCCGGACAGGGTAGCTATGGCTACACCTTC
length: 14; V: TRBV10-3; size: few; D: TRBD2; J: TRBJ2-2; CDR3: CAIRTSGSTGELFF; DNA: TGTGCCATCAGGACTAGCGGAAGCACCGGGGAGCTGTTTTTT